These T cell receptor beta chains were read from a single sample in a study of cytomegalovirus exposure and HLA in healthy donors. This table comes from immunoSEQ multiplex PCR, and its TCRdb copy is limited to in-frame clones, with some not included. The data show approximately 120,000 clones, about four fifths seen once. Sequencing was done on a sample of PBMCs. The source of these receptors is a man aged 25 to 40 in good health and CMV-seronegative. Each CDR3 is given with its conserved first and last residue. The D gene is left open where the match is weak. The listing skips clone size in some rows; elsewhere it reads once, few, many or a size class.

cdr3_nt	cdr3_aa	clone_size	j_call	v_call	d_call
TGTGCCAGCAGTGTCGACGGGACAGGGGGGGGAAACACCATATATTTT	CASSVDGTGGGNTIYF	many	TRBJ1-3	TRBV6-1	TRBD1
TGTGCCTGGACTGATATGGGACAGAGCTATGGCTACACCTTC	CAWTDMGQSYGYTF	NA	TRBJ1-2	TRBV30	TRBD1
TGTGCCAGCAGTACCTGGGGGGGGGATACGCAGTATTTT	CASSTWGGDTQYF	NA	TRBJ2-3	TRBV6-1	TRBD2
TGTGCCAGCTCTCAGGGGGGCCCCTACGAGCAGTACTTC	CASSQGGPYEQYF	few	TRBJ2-7	TRBV18	NA
TGTGCCAGCTCACCACGTATTGTAGTGGTTAACACTGAAGCTTTCTTT	CASSPRIVVVNTEAFF	NA	TRBJ1-1	TRBV18	NA
TGTGCCAGCAGTTACTCGACAGGAAGCTCTGGAAACACCATATATTTT	CASSYSTGSSGNTIYF	NA	TRBJ1-3	TRBV6-5	NA
TGTGCCAGCAGCCGGGGGACGACCCTTGAAAAACTGTTTTTT	CASSRGTTLEKLFF	NA	TRBJ1-4	TRBV6-1	NA
TGTGCCAGCCTCGTGAGCCCTTCCCAAGAGACCCAGTACTTC	CASLVSPSQETQYF	NA	TRBJ2-5	TRBV6-6	NA
TGTGCCAGCAGCTCTGGCCTGGGACAGGGGATGGGAGGTGCCTACGAGCAGTACTTC	CASSSGLGQGMGGAYEQYF	NA	TRBJ2-7	TRBV7-9	TRBD1
TGCGCCAGCAGCCCCGGAGGAGACGTGAACACTGAAGCTTTCTTT	CASSPGGDVNTEAFF	few	TRBJ1-1	TRBV5-1	NA
TGCAGCGTGCGGGACAGGGTACCCTACGAGCAGTACTTC	CSVRDRVPYEQYF	once	TRBJ2-7	TRBV29-1	TRBD1
TGTGCCAGCAGCCTGAGAGGGACTAACTATGGCTACACCTTC	CASSLRGTNYGYTF	once	TRBJ1-2	TRBV13	NA
TGTGCCAGCAGCACTAGCGGGGGAGGCACAGATACGCAGTATTTT	CASSTSGGGTDTQYF	NA	TRBJ2-3	TRBV6-6	TRBD2
TGTGCCAGCCGTTTATGGGGACAGGGTAATTCACCCCTCCACTTT	CASRLWGQGNSPLHF	NA	TRBJ1-6	TRBV27	TRBD1
TGTGCCAGCAGCCCTGCAACTAGCGGGGGGTACAATGAGCAGTTCTTC	CASSPATSGGYNEQFF	NA	TRBJ2-1	TRBV4-2	TRBD2
TGTGCCAGCAGTCCCCCCCCTACCTACGAGCAGTACTTC	CASSPPPTYEQYF	NA	TRBJ2-7	TRBV28	NA
TGTGCCTGGAGCCAGGGCGCCTACGAGCAGTACTTC	CAWSQGAYEQYF	few	TRBJ2-7	TRBV30	NA
TGTGCCAGCAACCCGGGGGGAGGGAGTTATGAAAAACTGTTTTTT	CASNPGGGSYEKLFF	NA	TRBJ1-4	TRBV28	NA
TGTGCCAGCAGCCTCGCGCAGGGAATCTACACCTTC	CASSLAQGIYTF	NA	TRBJ1-2	TRBV7-2	NA
TGTGCCAGCAGTGAAACCGGGACAGGCCTGTACGAGCAGTACTTC	CASSETGTGLYEQYF	NA	TRBJ2-7	TRBV25-1	TRBD1
TGTGCCTGGACCCAGGGGGTTGGTAGGGGGCAGTACTTC	CAWTQGVGRGQYF	NA	TRBJ2-7	TRBV30	TRBD1
TGTGCCAGCAGTTTCAGGGGGAACACTGAAGCTTTCTTT	CASSFRGNTEAFF	NA	TRBJ1-1	TRBV27	NA
TGTGCCAGCAGTTACTCGCAGGGTCCGTTACACTACGAGCAGTACTTC	CASSYSQGPLHYEQYF	NA	TRBJ2-7	TRBV6-5	NA
TGTGCCAGCAGCTTGGGCGGGGGCTACGAGCAGTACTTC	CASSLGGGYEQYF	NA	TRBJ2-7	TRBV5-4	TRBD2
TGTGCTAGCAGCGACACGGGACTAGTGGGCACCGGGGAGCTGTTTTTT	CASSDTGLVGTGELFF	NA	TRBJ2-2	TRBV7-7	TRBD2
TGTGCCAGTAGTATATACCCAGGGACTAGAGACTTCGGGGAGCTGTTTTTT	CASSIYPGTRDFGELFF	NA	TRBJ2-2	TRBV19	TRBD2
TGTGCCAGCAGTTCCAGGGACACAGATACGCAGTATTTT	CASSSRDTDTQYF	few	TRBJ2-3	TRBV6-5	NA
TGTGCCAGCAGTGAAAAGGACAGGGGCCTCTATGGCTACACCTTC	CASSEKDRGLYGYTF	NA	TRBJ1-2	TRBV2	TRBD1
TGTGCCAGCAGCACTTCCGGGACCTACGAGCAGTACTTC	CASSTSGTYEQYF	NA	TRBJ2-7	TRBV7-2	NA
TGTGCCAGCAGCGAGTTGACAGGCCCTAATGAAAAACTGTTTTTT	CASSELTGPNEKLFF	NA	TRBJ1-4	TRBV6-1	NA
TGCGCCAGCAGCTTGGCAGGTCCCCCGGATACGCAGTATTTT	CASSLAGPPDTQYF	NA	TRBJ2-3	TRBV5-1	NA
TGTGCCAGTAAGAGAAGGACAGGTGGCACAGATACGCAGTATTTT	CASKRRTGGTDTQYF	NA	TRBJ2-3	TRBV19	TRBD1
TGTGCCAGCAGCCCAGGTCCTGGAAACACCATATATTTT	CASSPGPGNTIYF	NA	TRBJ1-3	TRBV7-9	NA
TGTGCCAGCCGCAGGGGCGGGTGGGAAAAACTGTTTTTT	CASRRGGWEKLFF	NA	TRBJ1-4	TRBV27	NA
TGTGCCAGCAGCTTAATAAGTCGAGGGAAAGGCCTCTCGTCCAAGGCCTCTGGGGCCAACGTCCTGACTTTC	CASSLISRGKGLSSKASGANVLTF	NA	TRBJ2-6	TRBV7-3	NA
TGTGCCAGCAGTGTCGGGACAGGGGAAGGGAGCCAGCCCCAGCATTTT	CASSVGTGEGSQPQHF	NA	TRBJ1-5	TRBV6-1	TRBD1
TGTGCCAGCAGTCTTAACCAGGGGGCTTGGGAGACCCAGTACTTC	CASSLNQGAWETQYF	NA	TRBJ2-5	TRBV28	TRBD1
TGTGCCAGCAGTCTTCAGGTATTTGGCTCCTACGAGCAGTACTTC	CASSLQVFGSYEQYF	NA	TRBJ2-7	TRBV6-5	NA
TGTGCCAGCAGCTTGCGCCCTAGGAACACCGGGGAGCTGTTTTTT	CASSLRPRNTGELFF	NA	TRBJ2-2	TRBV5-4	NA
TGTGCCAGCAGCTTAGCCGCGGCGAACACCGGGGAGCTGTTTTTT	CASSLAAANTGELFF	once	TRBJ2-2	TRBV7-9	NA
TGTGCCTGGAGTGTAGGCCAGGGACAATACGAGCAGTACTTC	CAWSVGQGQYEQYF	few	TRBJ2-7	TRBV30	NA
TGTGCCAGCAGTGAGTCATTGGCAGGAGGTGGGGAGACCCAGTACTTC	CASSESLAGGGETQYF	NA	TRBJ2-5	TRBV6-1	NA
TGTGCCAGCAGTGATACCAAGGGGCCCAATTCACCCCTCCACTTT	CASSDTKGPNSPLHF	NA	TRBJ1-6	TRBV2	NA
TGTGCCAGCAGTTTATCGGGGGCCCAAGAGACCCAGTACTTC	CASSLSGAQETQYF	NA	TRBJ2-5	TRBV27	NA
TGTGCCAGCACAGCCCCCCCGGGAGGCTACACCTTC	CASTAPPGGYTF	NA	TRBJ1-2	TRBV9	NA
TGTGCCAGCAGTTACGGGACAGCATTGGGCTACACCTTC	CASSYGTALGYTF	NA	TRBJ1-2	TRBV6-5	TRBD1
TGTGCCAGCAGGTCTTCAGGGGAGTCTCAGCCCCAGCATTTT	CASRSSGESQPQHF	NA	TRBJ1-5	TRBV6-6	NA
TGTGCCAGCAGCTTGGCCTTGGGCCAGAACTATGGCTACACCTTC	CASSLALGQNYGYTF	NA	TRBJ1-2	TRBV5-5	NA
TGTGCCAGCTCACCACCGTCCGCCCAGCGGGGGGGCACAGATACGCAGTATTTT	CASSPPSAQRGGTDTQYF	NA	TRBJ2-3	TRBV18	TRBD2